One and the same sample provided the 26 T cell receptor beta chains below, sequenced in a study of blood T cell repertoires in COVID-19. TCRdb keeps only in-frame clones here, not all; method: immunoSEQ multiplex PCR. The sample contains about 170,000 clones, about 80% of which appear only once. Source material: peripheral blood. These receptors all come from a woman of 80 years or more with acute or convalescent COVID-19.

The chain joins TRBV7-2 to TRBJ2-5; TRBD1 matches 7 bases. The CDR3 sequence is 14 residues long. V lost 4 bases, J lost 3 bases, and 5 bases stayed unmatched. Germline CDR1 is SGHTA and CDR2 is FQGNSA. The CDR3 protein is CASSSTGIEETQYF. The CDR3 DNA is TGTGCCAGCAGCTCGACAGGGATCGAAGAGACCCAGTACTTC.

This clone was seen once. The J gene is TRBJ2-4, the V gene TRBV6-5; possible D gene TRBD1, 6 bases. The CDR3 length is 15 residues. Germline V lookup: CDR1 MNHEY, CDR2 SVGAGI. The V end lost 0 bases, the J end lost 8 bases, and 14 bases lay between the germline ends. The CDR3 region is CASSYSPGATHIQYF. The CDR3 bases are TGTGCCAGCAGTTACTCACCAGGGGCGACACACATTCAGTACTTC.

The chain employs TRBV6-5 and TRBJ2-4; 8 nucleotides line up with TRBD1. The CDR3 length is 16 residues. Germline V lookup: CDR1 MNHEY, CDR2 SVGAGI. With V trimmed by 0 bases and J by 5 bases, 6 bases remained unmatched. The CDR3 reads CASSYSPGGVENIQYF. The CDR3 nucleotides read TGTGCCAGCAGTTACTCGCCAGGGGGCGTTGAAAACATTCAGTACTTC.

This clone turned up a few times. This chain connects TRBV4-3 to TRBJ1-4; D is undetermined. Trimming removed 0 bases from V and 6 bases from J, with 17 bases in between. CDR3 length: 17 amino acids. Germline CDR1 is LGHNA and CDR2 is YSLEER. The chain's CDR3 is CASSQDDYGFGDEKLFF. The CDR3 bases are TGCGCCAGCAGCCAAGACGATTATGGATTCGGGGATGAAAAACTGTTTTTT.

In this sample, this clone turned up once. CDR3 DNA sequence: TGCGCCAGCAGCCCTGGACCGACTAGCGGGGGCACAGATACGCAGTATTTT. Its translation: CASSPGPTSGGTDTQYF. V usage is TRBV4-1 and J usage is TRBJ2-3; 11 positions match TRBD2. From germline, CDR1 is MGHRA and CDR2 YSYEKL. The V segment lost 4 bases and the J segment 1 base; nucleotides outside the gene matches: 7. The CDR3 is 17 residues long.

A word on this clone: The sample holds other DNA sequences that translate to the same CDR3. The chain uses TRBV19 and TRBJ2-1; TRBD2 matches at 7 bases. Per the germline V gene, CDR1 is LNHDA and CDR2 is SQIVND (reference sequence). Trimming removed 4 bases from V and 5 bases from J; junction bases left unmatched: 8. CDR3 length: 15 amino acids. The CDR3 loop is CASSTTGGRNNEQFF. CDR3 sequence (DNA): TGTGCCAGTAGTACGACGGGCGGGAGAAACAATGAGCAGTTCTTC.

CDR3 amino acids: CASSGRTGVNEKLFF. In DNA, the CDR3 is TGTGCCAGCAGCGGTAGGACAGGGGTTAATGAAAAACTGTTTTTT. This chain joins TRBV2 and TRBJ1-4; 9 bases align to TRBD1. The ends lost 6 bases at V and 4 bases at J; junction bases unmatched: 6. This CDR3 comprises 15 residues. CDR1 and CDR2 (germline): SNHLY, FYNNEI.

The chain is built from TRBV19 and TRBJ1-2, with D unclear. The germline V and J ends were trimmed by 8 bases and 7 bases, with 20 bases remaining between them. This CDR3 spans 14 amino acids. Germline CDR1 is LNHDA and CDR2 is SQIVND (reference sequence). DNA for the CDR3: TGTGCCAGTGGGATCTTCACGGACTTCCGTGGCTACACCTTC. Translating it yields CASGIFTDFRGYTF.

V and J are TRBV29-1 and TRBJ2-5; 8 bases agree with TRBD1. Germline CDR1 reads SQVTM; CDR2 reads ANQGSEA. This CDR3 contains 14 residues. V dropped 3 bases and J dropped 1; count of bases not matched to a gene: 4. CDR3 DNA sequence: TGCAGCGTTGACAGGACAGGGACCCAAGAGACCCAGTACTTC. Translation gives CSVDRTGTQETQYF.

The chain carries TRBV7-2 and TRBJ2-7; D may be TRBD2 (5 bases). V was cut by 2 bases and J by 0 bases, with 8 bases left in between. The germline CDR1 and CDR2 sequences are SGHTA and FQGNSA. This CDR3 comprises 14 residues. The CDR3 is CASSLQRNSYEQYF. CDR3 sequence (DNA): TGTGCCAGCAGCTTACAGCGGAACTCCTACGAGCAGTACTTC.

Details on this clone: Other DNA sequences within the sample encode an identical CDR3. The chain combines TRBV10-3 with TRBJ1-5; 7 nucleotides line up with TRBD1. Germline V gene sequence: CDR1 ENHRY, CDR2 SYGVKD. This CDR3 spans 14 amino acids. V shed 6 bases and J 2 bases; nucleotides not matched to a gene: 4. CDR3 in DNA: TGTGCCATCAGCGAAGACAGGGGCAATCAGCCCCAGCATTTT. This translates into CAISEDRGNQPQHF.

This rearrangement joins TRBV29-1 to TRBJ1-2; 8 nucleotides align to TRBD1. CDR1 and CDR2 from the germline V gene are SQVTM and ANQGSEA. The CDR3 is made up of 12 amino acids. The ends lost 4 bases at V and 4 bases at J; junction bases unmatched: 2. The chain's CDR3 is CSVAGGGYGYTF. The CDR3 nucleotides are TGCAGCGTTGCAGGGGGCGGCTATGGCTACACCTTC. The variable domain in full, completed from reference TRBV29-1 and TRBJ1-2, reads SAVISQKPSRDICQRGTSLTIQCQVDSQVTMMFWYRQQPGQSLTLIATANQGSEATYESGFVIDKFPISRPNLTFSTLTVSNMSPEDSSIYLCSVAGGGYGYTFGSGTRLTVV.

The CDR3 spells CASSPGTSGGARPEQFF. CDR3 coding DNA: TGTGCCAGTAGCCCGGGGACTAGCGGGGGGGCCCGTCCTGAGCAGTTCTTC. The rearrangement joins TRBV19 to TRBJ2-1; TRBD2 matches 16 bases. The germline CDR1 and CDR2 sequences are LNHDA and SQIVND (reference sequence). V gave up 6 bases and J gave up 9 bases; unmatched junction bases: 11. CDR3 length: 17 amino acids.

The chain employs TRBV19 and TRBJ1-1, with 7 bases identical to TRBD1. CDR1 is LNHDA and CDR2 is SQIVND in the germline V gene (reference sequence). The CDR3 is made up of 16 amino acids. V was clipped by 5 bases and J by 0 bases; unmatched bases: 9. The DNA of the CDR3 is TGTGCCAGTAGTGGGAGGAGGACAGGCCTGAACACTGAAGCTTTCTTT. It translates to CASSGRRTGLNTEAFF.

The chain carries TRBV7-2 and TRBJ2-5; 7 positions agree with TRBD2. CDR1 is SGHTA, CDR2 FQGNSA, per germline. J lost 2 bases, V lost 5 bases, and 8 bases had no gene match. The CDR3 consists of 15 residues. CDR3 in DNA: TGTGCCAGCAGCCTTGCCACCGGGAGGCAAGAGACCCAGTACTTC. It specifies CASSLATGRQETQYF.

This sequence joins TRBV14 and TRBJ1-4; weak D call: TRBD1 (6 bases). V shed 1 base and J shed 6 bases, with 12 bases lying between them. This CDR3 contains 15 residues. Germline lookup yields CDR1 SGHDN and CDR2 FVKESK. The CDR3 bases are TGTGCCAGCAGCCAAGGCCGGGACAATTATGAAAAACTGTTTTTT. Encoded protein: CASSQGRDNYEKLFF.

This clone showed up just once. The rearrangement links TRBV24-1 to TRBJ2-1, with D perhaps TRBD2 (6 bases). The CDR3 sequence is 13 residues long. Trimming shortened V by 9 bases and J by 9 bases, and 17 bases separated the two germline ends. Germline CDR1 and CDR2: KGHDR and SFDVKD. CDR3 region: CATGDSFGGEQFF. Written as DNA, the CDR3 is TGTGCCACCGGGGACTCGTTCGGCGGTGAGCAGTTCTTC.

The rearrangement links TRBV12-3 or TRBV12-4 to TRBJ2-3; maybe TRBD2 (6 bases). Between the trimmed V and J ends, which lost 4 bases and 8 bases, there was a span of 13 bases. The CDR3 sequence is 13 residues long. This chain's CDR3 is CASSSVGRGTQYF. In DNA, the CDR3 is TGTGCCAGCAGTTCTGTTGGGCGGGGTACGCAGTATTTT.

J is TRBJ1-6 and V is TRBV6-5; the D is unclear. The CDR3 is 13 residues long. Germline loops: CDR1 MNHEY, CDR2 SVGAGI. Trimming left V 6 bases short and J 8 bases short, with 11 bases between. Here the CDR3 DNA reads TGTGCCAGCAGGACGGGTGGTTATTCACCCCTCCACTTT. This gives the protein CASRTGGYSPLHF.

The rearrangement joins TRBV24-1 to TRBJ1-1; perhaps TRBD1 as D (5 bases). Trimming left V 5 bases short and J 0 bases short, with 6 bases between. CDR1 is KGHDR and CDR2 is SFDVKD in the germline V gene. This CDR3 has 13 amino acids. The CDR3 sequence: CATSAGLNTEAFF. DNA for the CDR3: TGTGCCACCAGTGCAGGGCTGAACACTGAAGCTTTCTTT.

This clone turned up a few times. The chain links TRBV19 to TRBJ2-3; D gene unclear. This CDR3 is built from 12 residues. Germline lookup yields CDR1 LNHDA and CDR2 SQIVND (reference sequence). The V gene lost 5 bases and the J gene lost 3 bases, with 6 bases spanning the gap. CDR3 bases: TGTGCCAGTAGTCGCCGGACAGATACGCAGTATTTT. Its protein product is CASSRRTDTQYF.

Only a few counts were recorded for this clone. The chain joins TRBV5-1 to TRBJ2-7; 11 bases agree with TRBD1. Per germline, CDR1 SGHRS and CDR2 YFSETQ. This CDR3 region has 13 residues. V lost 4 bases and J lost 5; bases outside the gene matches: 2. Written as DNA, the CDR3 is TGCGCCAGCAGCGGGACAGGGGGGAACGAGCAGTACTTC. Protein: CASSGTGGNEQYF. Looking up the rest from reference TRBV5-1 and TRBJ2-7 gives the full variable domain: KAGVTQTPRYLIKTRGQQVTLSCSPISGHRSVSWYQQTPGQGLQFLFEYFSETQRNKGNFPGRFSGRQFSNSRSEMNVSTLELGDSALYLCASSGTGGNEQYFGPGTRLTVT.

The J gene is TRBJ1-2, the V gene TRBV25-1; 7 bases are a match to TRBD1. Germline CDR1 is MGHDK and CDR2 is SYGVNS. There are 14 residues in the CDR3. V shed 1 base, J shed 6 bases, and the junction held 5 bases outside the gene matches. For the CDR3, the DNA is TGTGCCAGCAGTGAATTTTACGGGACAGATGGCTACACCTTC. Translating it yields CASSEFYGTDGYTF.

The chain joins TRBV30 to TRBJ1-2; no definite D call. CDR3 length equals 14 residues. Germline V gives CDR1 GTSNPN, CDR2 SVGIG (reference sequence). Trimming removed 0 bases from V and 4 bases from J, with 12 bases in between. The CDR3 bases are TGTGCCTGGAGTGTAACCCTGGGGAGCTATGGCTACACCTTC. This sequence encodes CAWSVTLGSYGYTF.

A word on this clone: The same CDR3 also results from other DNA sequences found in this sample. The genes are TRBV7-9 and TRBJ2-1; D remains unclear. The CDR3 is 14 amino acids. Looked up from germline, CDR1 is SEHNR and CDR2 is FQNEAQ (reference sequence). Trimming cost V 5 bases and J 0 bases, with 8 bases left between them. For the CDR3, the DNA is TGTGCCAGCAGCCTCCTCAGCTCCTACAATGAGCAGTTCTTC. Its protein is CASSLLSSYNEQFF.

A single count supports this clone. The gene calls are TRBV6-5 and TRBJ2-7, with a weak D call TRBD1 (6 bases). The germline V gene encodes CDR1 MNHEY and CDR2 SVGAGI. The CDR3 extends over 14 amino acids. Trimming stripped 0 bases from V and 4 bases from J, with 10 bases between. CDR3 bases: TGTGCCAGCAGTTACTCGTTCCAGGGGTACGAGCAGTACTTC. This encodes CASSYSFQGYEQYF.